The 7 T cell receptor beta chains presented below share a single source sample, sequenced in a study of blood T cell repertoires in COVID-19. TCRdb keeps only in-frame clones here, not all; method: immunoSEQ multiplex PCR. Of 200,000 to 300,000 clones detected, around 85% appear once; the ten largest clones hold 6.2%. What was sequenced was peripheral blood. Receptors were obtained from a man between 60 and 70 years old with acute or convalescent COVID-19.

This rearrangement joins TRBV24-1 to TRBJ1-5; 8 nucleotides agree with TRBD1. The CDR3 runs to 18 residues. The V and J ends lost 2 bases and 1 base, in that order; junction bases with no gene match: 9. Germline V lookup: CDR1 KGHDR, CDR2 SFDVKD. CDR3 loop: CATSDSRGQGASNQPQHF. The CDR3 coding sequence is TGTGCCACCAGTGATTCCCGAGGACAGGGAGCGAGCAATCAGCCCCAGCATTTT.

The chain has TRBV29-1 and TRBJ2-7, with D perhaps TRBD2 (5 bases). Germline loops: CDR1 SQVTM, CDR2 ANQGSEA. This CDR3 has 13 residues. Deletions cut 6 bases from V and 4 bases from J, with 16 bases between. The CDR3 sequence is CSVTSGPGYEQYF. CDR3 in DNA: TGCAGCGTCACAAGCGGTCCGGGGTACGAGCAGTACTTC.

This clone was counted between two and nine times. The rearrangement uses TRBV19 and TRBJ1-1; D remains ambiguous. There are 13 residues in the CDR3. V gave up 4 bases and J gave up 1 base, with 7 bases separating them. Looked up from germline, CDR1 is LNHDA and CDR2 is SQIVND (reference sequence). DNA of the CDR3: TGTGCCAGTAGTACTGTTAGGAACACTGAAGCTTTCTTT. This gives the protein CASSTVRNTEAFF.

This chain uses TRBV19 with TRBJ1-5, with 10 bases identical to TRBD1. The germline V gene encodes CDR1 LNHDA and CDR2 SQIVND (reference sequence). The CDR3 spans 15 residues. After removal of 4 bases from V and 4 bases from J, the junction contained 4 bases not matched to a gene. The CDR3 reads CASSSRDRGNQPQHF. For the CDR3, the DNA is TGTGCCAGTAGTAGCCGGGACAGGGGAAATCAGCCCCAGCATTTT. The full variable domain, rest sourced from reference TRBV19 and TRBJ1-5, is DGGITQSPKYLFRKEGQNVTLSCEQNLNHDAMYWYRQDPGQGLRLIYYSQIVNDFQKGDIAEGYSVSREKKESFPLTVTSAQKNPTAFYLCASSSRDRGNQPQHFGDGTRLSIL.

This clone showed up just once. The genes are TRBV25-1 and TRBJ1-2; TRBD1 might be the D (6 bases). This CDR3 region has 14 residues. V lost 8 bases to trimming and J lost 0 bases, with 13 bases between them. Germline V gene data show CDR1 as MGHDK and CDR2 as SYGVNS. Written as DNA, the CDR3 is TGTGCCAGCGGATCAGGGGTAGCTAACTATGGCTACACCTTC. Translating it yields CASGSGVANYGYTF.

This chain connects TRBV6-2 or TRBV6-3 to TRBJ1-5, with 7 bases matching TRBD1. The trim removed 5 bases at V and 2 bases at J, leaving 12 bases unmatched. The CDR3 runs to 17 residues. Germline loops: CDR1 MNHEY, CDR2 SVGEGT. CDR3 DNA sequence: TGTGCCAGCAGTCCGTCAGGGGGAAGAAGAGGCAATCAGCCCCAGCATTTT. This gives the protein CASSPSGGRRGNQPQHF.

The chain couples TRBV14 to TRBJ2-1; TRBD2 agrees at 13 bases. The J segment lost 4 bases and the V segment lost 3 bases, leaving 3 bases of the junction unmatched. There are 16 residues in the CDR3. Germline V gene sequence: CDR1 SGHDN, CDR2 FVKESK. The CDR3 DNA sequence: TGTGCCAGCAGCCATACACTAGCGGGAGGGTACAATGAGCAGTTCTTC. This gives the protein CASSHTLAGGYNEQFF. The full variable domain, completed using reference TRBV14 and TRBJ2-1, is EAGVTQFPSHSVIEKGQTVTLRCDPISGHDNLYWYRRVMGKEIKFLLHFVKESKQDESGMPNNRFLAERTGGTYSTLKVQPAELEDSGVYFCASSHTLAGGYNEQFFGPGTRLTVL.